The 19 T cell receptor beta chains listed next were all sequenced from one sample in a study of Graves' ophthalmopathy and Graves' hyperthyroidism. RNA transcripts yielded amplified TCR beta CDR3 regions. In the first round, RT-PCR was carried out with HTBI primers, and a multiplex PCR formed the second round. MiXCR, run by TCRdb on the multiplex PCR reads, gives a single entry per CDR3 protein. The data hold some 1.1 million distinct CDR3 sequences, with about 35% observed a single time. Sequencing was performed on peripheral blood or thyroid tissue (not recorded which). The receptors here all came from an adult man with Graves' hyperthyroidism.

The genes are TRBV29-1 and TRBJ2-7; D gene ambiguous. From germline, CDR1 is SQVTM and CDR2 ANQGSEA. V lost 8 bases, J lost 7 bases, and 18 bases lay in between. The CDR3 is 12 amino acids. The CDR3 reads CSQVYGPGEQYF. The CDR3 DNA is TGCAGCCAAGTGTACGGGCCTGGAGAGCAGTACTTC.

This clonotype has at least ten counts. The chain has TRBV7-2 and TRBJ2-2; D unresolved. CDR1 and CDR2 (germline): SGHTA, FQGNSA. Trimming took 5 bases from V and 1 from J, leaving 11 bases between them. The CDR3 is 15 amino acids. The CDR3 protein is CASSLLTMNTGELFF. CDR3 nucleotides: TGTGCCAGCAGCCTCCTAACCATGAACACCGGGGAGCTGTTTTTT. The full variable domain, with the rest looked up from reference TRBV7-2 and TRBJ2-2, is GAGVSQSPSNKVTEKGKDVELRCDPISGHTALYWYRQSLGQGLEFLIYFQGNSAPDKSGLPSDRFSAERTGGSVSTLTIQRTQQEDSAVYLCASSLLTMNTGELFFGEGSRLTVL.

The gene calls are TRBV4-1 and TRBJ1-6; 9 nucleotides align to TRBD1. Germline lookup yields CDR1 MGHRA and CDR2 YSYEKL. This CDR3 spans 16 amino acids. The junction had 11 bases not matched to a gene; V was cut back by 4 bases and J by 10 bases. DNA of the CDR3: TGCGCCAGCAGCCCATTACGGGACAGGGTAAACTCACCCCTCCACTTT. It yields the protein CASSPLRDRVNSPLHF.

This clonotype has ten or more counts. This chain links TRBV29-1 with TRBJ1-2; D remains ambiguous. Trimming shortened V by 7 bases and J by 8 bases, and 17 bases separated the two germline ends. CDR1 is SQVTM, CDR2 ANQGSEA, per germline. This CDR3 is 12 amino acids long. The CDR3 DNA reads TGCAGCGCCCGGGATTACTCTGGGGGCTACACCTTC. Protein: CSARDYSGGYTF.

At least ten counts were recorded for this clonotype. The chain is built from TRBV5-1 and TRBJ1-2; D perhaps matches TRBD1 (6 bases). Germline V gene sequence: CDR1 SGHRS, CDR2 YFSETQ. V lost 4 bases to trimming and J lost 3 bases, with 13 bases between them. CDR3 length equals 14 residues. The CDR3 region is CASSLAGGHYGYTF. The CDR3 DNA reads TGCGCCAGCAGCCTCGCCGGGGGCCACTATGGCTACACCTTC.

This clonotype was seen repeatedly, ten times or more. The CDR3 region has the DNA TGCAGTGCTAGGATCTCAGGTTCTTCTGGAAACACCATATATTTT. It translates to CSARISGSSGNTIYF. The genes are TRBV20-1 and TRBJ1-3, with D unclear. Germline V lookup: CDR1 DFQATT, CDR2 SNEGSKA (reference sequence). Trimming took off 3 bases at V and 1 base at J, with 13 bases between the two ends. This CDR3 has 15 residues.

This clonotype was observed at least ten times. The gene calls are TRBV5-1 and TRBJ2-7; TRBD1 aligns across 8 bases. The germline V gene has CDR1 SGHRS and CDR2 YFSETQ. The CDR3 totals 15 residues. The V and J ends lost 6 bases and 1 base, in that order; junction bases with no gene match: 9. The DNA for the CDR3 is TGCGCCAGCACCCTATGGACAGGGAAATCCTACGAGCAGTACTTC. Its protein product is CASTLWTGKSYEQYF.

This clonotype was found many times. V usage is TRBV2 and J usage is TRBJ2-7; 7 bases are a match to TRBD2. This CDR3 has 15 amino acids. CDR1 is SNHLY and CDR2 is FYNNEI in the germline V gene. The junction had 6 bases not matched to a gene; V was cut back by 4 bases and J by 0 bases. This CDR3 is CASSVQRGSSYEQYF. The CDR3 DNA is TGTGCCAGCAGTGTACAGCGGGGTAGCTCCTACGAGCAGTACTTC. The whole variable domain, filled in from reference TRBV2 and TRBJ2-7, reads EPEVTQTPSHQVTQMGQEVILRCVPISNHLYFYWYRQILGQKVEFLVSFYNNEISEKSEIFDDQFSVERPDGSNFTLKIRSTKLEDSAMYFCASSVQRGSSYEQYFGPGTRLTVT.

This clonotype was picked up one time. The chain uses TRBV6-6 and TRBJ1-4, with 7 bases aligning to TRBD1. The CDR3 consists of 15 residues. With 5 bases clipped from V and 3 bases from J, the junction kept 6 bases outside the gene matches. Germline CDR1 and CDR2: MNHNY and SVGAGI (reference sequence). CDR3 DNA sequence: TGTGCCAGCAGTCTATCGGACAGGCCTAATGAAAAACTGTTTTTT. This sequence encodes CASSLSDRPNEKLFF.

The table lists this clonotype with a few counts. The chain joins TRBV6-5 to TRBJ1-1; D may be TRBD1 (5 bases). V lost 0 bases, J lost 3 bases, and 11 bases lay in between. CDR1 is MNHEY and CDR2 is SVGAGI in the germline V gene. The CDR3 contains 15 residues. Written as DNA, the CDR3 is TGTGCCAGCAGTTACTCGAATAGGGGAGACACTGAAGCTTTCTTT. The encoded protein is CASSYSNRGDTEAFF.

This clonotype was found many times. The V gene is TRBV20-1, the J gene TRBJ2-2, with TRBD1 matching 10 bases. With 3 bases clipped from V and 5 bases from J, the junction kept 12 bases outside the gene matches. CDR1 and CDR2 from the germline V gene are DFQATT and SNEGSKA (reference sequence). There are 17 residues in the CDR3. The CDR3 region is CSARVDRGRAATGELFF. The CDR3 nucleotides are TGCAGTGCTAGGGTCGACAGGGGGCGCGCAGCGACCGGGGAGCTGTTTTTT.

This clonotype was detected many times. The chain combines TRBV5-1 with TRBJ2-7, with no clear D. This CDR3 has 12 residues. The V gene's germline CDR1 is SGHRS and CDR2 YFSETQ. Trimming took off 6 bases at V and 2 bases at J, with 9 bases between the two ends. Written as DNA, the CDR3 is TGCGCCAGCACCTCGGCCGCCTACGAGCAGTACTTC. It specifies CASTSAAYEQYF.

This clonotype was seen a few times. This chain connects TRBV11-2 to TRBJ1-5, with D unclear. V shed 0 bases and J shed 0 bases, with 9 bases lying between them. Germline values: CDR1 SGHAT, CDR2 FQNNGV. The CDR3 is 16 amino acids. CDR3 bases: TGTGCCAGCAGCTTAGAGGCAGCCCTTAGCAATCAGCCCCAGCATTTT. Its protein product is CASSLEAALSNQPQHF.

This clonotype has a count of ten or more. The CDR3: CASSDPGLAGAGEQYF. Here the CDR3 DNA reads TGCGCCAGCAGCGATCCCGGACTAGCGGGGGCGGGGGAGCAGTACTTC. The chain carries TRBV5-1 and TRBJ2-7, with 13 nucleotides matching TRBD2. The CDR3 covers 16 residues. The ends lost 4 bases at V and 7 bases at J; junction bases unmatched: 11. Germline V lookup: CDR1 SGHRS, CDR2 YFSETQ.

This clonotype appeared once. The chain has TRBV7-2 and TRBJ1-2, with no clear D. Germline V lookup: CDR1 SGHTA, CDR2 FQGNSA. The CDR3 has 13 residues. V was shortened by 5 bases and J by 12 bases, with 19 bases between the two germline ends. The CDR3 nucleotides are TGTGCCAGCAGCGCCCAGCTCAGACCGGGAAACACCTTC. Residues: CASSAQLRPGNTF.

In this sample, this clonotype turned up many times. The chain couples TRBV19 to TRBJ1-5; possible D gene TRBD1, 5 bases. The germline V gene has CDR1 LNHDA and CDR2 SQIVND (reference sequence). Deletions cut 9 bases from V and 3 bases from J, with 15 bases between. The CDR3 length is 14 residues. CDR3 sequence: CASADRDLNQPQHF. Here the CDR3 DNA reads TGTGCCAGCGCCGACCGGGACCTCAATCAGCCCCAGCATTTT.

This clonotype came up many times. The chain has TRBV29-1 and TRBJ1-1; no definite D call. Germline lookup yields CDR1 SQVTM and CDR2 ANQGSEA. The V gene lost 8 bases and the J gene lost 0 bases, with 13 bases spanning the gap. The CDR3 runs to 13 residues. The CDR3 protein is CSSEDGMNTEAFF. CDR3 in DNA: TGCAGCAGTGAGGACGGCATGAACACTGAAGCTTTCTTT.

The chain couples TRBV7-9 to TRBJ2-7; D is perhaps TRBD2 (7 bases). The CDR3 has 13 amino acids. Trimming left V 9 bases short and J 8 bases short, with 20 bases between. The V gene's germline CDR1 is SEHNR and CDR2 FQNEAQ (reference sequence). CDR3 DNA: TGTGCCAGTAGTATCTTTGGGGGGGCACAGCAGTACTTC. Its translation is CASSIFGGAQQYF.

The CDR3 region has the DNA TGTGCCTGGAGTGTCGGGGATTACGGGGAGCTGTTTTTT. Amino acid sequence: CAWSVGDYGELFF. This sequence joins TRBV30 and TRBJ2-2, with D possibly TRBD2 on 5 matching bases. The CDR3 runs to 13 residues. V lost 0 bases and J 7 bases, leaving 9 bases between the germline ends. Germline V gene data show CDR1 as GTSNPN and CDR2 as SVGIG (reference sequence).